This paragraph reports one TCR beta chain. Profiled with immunoSEQ multiplex PCR; TCRdb holds only in-frame clones, not every one. Of roughly 20,000 clones listed, over 65% are singletons. The germline V gene has CDR1 SGHTA and CDR2 FQGNSA. V was pared by 1 base and J by 5 bases, with 4 bases of the junction left unmatched. CDR3 length equals 14 residues. These data come from a study of chemoradiotherapy in HPV16-positive cancers. This sequence joins TRBV7-2 and TRBJ2-5; TRBD2 matches 7 bases. Source: blood, taken from a patient who underwent chemoradiotherapy. This TCR was recovered from a human donor with HPV-associated anogenital cancer. CDR3 nucleotides: TGTGCCAGCAGCTTAGGGGGGGGTGGCGAGACCCAGTACTTC. This gives the protein CASSLGGGGETQYF.